These 20 T cell receptor beta chains were sequenced from one sample in a study of T cell repertoires in cytomegalovirus infection. Via MiXCR, TCRdb re-called the reads, giving one row per CDR3 protein. The table records around 140,000 distinct CDR3 sequences, 25% to 35% of them present only once. Antigens of these TCRs are unknown. The sample consisted of CD8+ T cells from cultured PBMCs, taken from culture after CMV antigen stimulation. All receptors come from a human donor in good health (CMV status not recorded). Some clones in this sample may be carry-over from other donors' samples.

This clonotype was counted only a few times. The chain employs TRBV7-6 and TRBJ2-2, with a weak D call TRBD1 (6 bases). Trimming took off 2 bases at V and 4 bases at J, with 8 bases between the two ends. The CDR3 is 14 amino acids. The germline V gene encodes CDR1 SGHVS and CDR2 FNYEAQ. CDR3 coding DNA: TGTGCCAGCAGCTTAACAGGGCCCACCGGGGAGCTGTTTTTT. It yields the protein CASSLTGPTGELFF.

This clonotype came up once. The chain links TRBV27 to TRBJ1-2; 7 bases align to TRBD1. The V segment lost 6 bases and the J segment 1 base; nucleotides outside the gene matches: 8. This CDR3 comprises 15 residues. From germline, CDR1 is MNHEY and CDR2 SMNVEV (reference sequence). Here the CDR3 DNA reads TGTGCCAGCAGGGCCGCGGGACAGATTAACTATGGCTACACCTTC. Translated: CASRAAGQINYGYTF.

This chain connects TRBV29-1 to TRBJ2-7; either TRBD1 or TRBD2 may fit D (7 bases each). CDR1 SQVTM and CDR2 ANQGSEA come from the germline V gene. CDR3 size: 15 residues. Trimming cost V 3 bases and J 3 bases, with 18 bases left between them. The DNA for the CDR3 is TGCAGCGTTGAGGGGGGGACAGCCGGAGACTACGAGCAGTACTTC. Translation: CSVEGGTAGDYEQYF.

J is TRBJ2-3 and V is TRBV4-1; D remains ambiguous. Germline lookup yields CDR1 MGHRA and CDR2 YSYEKL. With 1 base removed from V and 3 bases from J, the gap between germline ends came to 11 bases. This CDR3 is built from 15 residues. CDR3 DNA sequence: TGCGCCAGCAGCCAAGTCCCCCTCGGGACAGATACGCAGTATTTT. Protein product: CASSQVPLGTDTQYF.

This clonotype was found once. This sequence joins TRBV6-8 and TRBJ2-1, with a tentative D call TRBD2 (6 bases). Germline V CDR1 and CDR2: MNHGY, SAAAGT. V was clipped by 7 bases and J by 1 base, with 14 bases between them. The CDR3 has 15 residues. The CDR3 sequence is CASINKEGSYNEQFF. In DNA form, the CDR3 reads TGTGCCAGCATTAACAAGGAGGGTTCCTACAATGAGCAGTTCTTC.

This rearrangement joins TRBV4-1 to TRBJ2-7; 7 bases line up with TRBD2. The CDR3 has 18 amino acids. CDR1 is MGHRA and CDR2 is YSYEKL in the germline V gene. V lost 7 bases and J lost 1; bases outside the gene matches: 19. CDR3 sequence reads: CASTYGPAREGRSYEQYF. In nucleotides, the CDR3 is TGCGCCAGCACGTACGGTCCGGCCAGGGAGGGCCGTTCCTACGAGCAGTACTTC.

CDR3: CASSLEQGPVYGYTF. The DNA of the CDR3 is TGTGCCAGCAGCTTAGAACAGGGACCTGTCTATGGCTACACCTTC. The chain employs TRBV11-2 and TRBJ1-2; the D gene is possibly TRBD1 (6 bases). Between the trimmed V and J ends, which lost 0 bases and 4 bases, there was a span of 12 bases. The CDR3 spans 15 residues. Germline V CDR1 and CDR2: SGHAT, FQNNGV.

The table lists this clonotype with many counts. The chain employs TRBV4-1 and TRBJ2-7; a possible D gene is TRBD1 (6 bases). Germline V lookup: CDR1 MGHRA, CDR2 YSYEKL. Trimming took 3 bases from V and 2 from J, leaving 11 bases between them. This CDR3 is built from 14 residues. In DNA, the CDR3 is TGCGCCAGCAGCCATCGGGACACCACCTACGAGCAGTACTTC. This sequence encodes CASSHRDTTYEQYF.

The table lists this clonotype with many counts. The J gene is TRBJ2-1, the V gene TRBV11-2, with D possibly matching TRBD2 (5 bases). The germline V gene encodes CDR1 SGHAT and CDR2 FQNNGV. V lost 4 bases and J lost 2, with 12 bases in between. The CDR3 consists of 15 residues. The CDR3 loop reads CASSSKTGAYNEQFF. CDR3 coding DNA: TGTGCCAGCAGCTCCAAGACCGGGGCCTACAATGAGCAGTTCTTC.

V is TRBV12-3 or TRBV12-4 and J is TRBJ1-4; possibly TRBD1 for D (6 bases). The CDR3 sequence is 15 residues long. Trimming cost V 7 bases and J 8 bases, with 20 bases left between them. This CDR3 is CASTLHTGFSEKLFF. The CDR3 bases are TGTGCCAGCACCCTCCATACAGGGTTTAGCGAAAAACTGTTTTTT.

The V call is TRBV7-6, the J call TRBJ2-5; possible D gene TRBD1, 5 bases. Trimming removed 5 bases at V and 5 bases at J, with 12 bases between. The germline V gene encodes CDR1 SGHVS and CDR2 FNYEAQ. The CDR3 has 13 amino acids. CDR3 sequence: CASSQTGSETQYF. Here the CDR3 DNA reads TGTGCCAGCAGCCAAACAGGCTCGGAGACCCAGTACTTC.

This clonotype was observed at least ten times. The rearrangement joins TRBV7-8 to TRBJ2-7; D is unclear. The germline V gene has CDR1 SGHVS and CDR2 FQNEAQ. The V end lost 7 bases, the J end lost 5 bases, and 18 bases lay between the germline ends. The CDR3 length is 14 residues. CDR3 region: CASTLALPAHEQYF. CDR3 coding DNA: TGTGCCAGCACCCTGGCACTCCCGGCCCACGAGCAGTACTTC.

This clonotype has at least ten counts. This chain connects TRBV7-9 to TRBJ2-1; no firm D call. The CDR3 spans 14 residues. CDR1 is SEHNR, CDR2 FQNEAQ, per germline (reference sequence). The germline V and J ends were trimmed by 0 bases and 5 bases, with 8 bases remaining between them. The CDR3 DNA is TGTGCCAGCAGCTTAGCTTACGCAGACAATGAGCAGTTCTTC. It is translated as CASSLAYADNEQFF.

The chain recombines TRBV4-1 with TRBJ2-5, with D possibly matching TRBD2 (5 bases). CDR1 and CDR2 (germline): MGHRA, YSYEKL. With 4 bases removed from V and 2 bases from J, the gap between germline ends came to 11 bases. This CDR3 contains 14 residues. The CDR3 nucleotides read TGCGCCAGCAGCCGAGGACCGGGGCAAGAGACCCAGTACTTC. Protein sequence: CASSRGPGQETQYF.

The gene calls are TRBV6-2 or TRBV6-3 and TRBJ2-6; 7 positions match TRBD1. CDR3 length: 23 amino acids. Germline V gene sequence: CDR1 MNHEY, CDR2 SVGEGT. Trimming at V came to 4 bases and at J to 2 bases, leaving 26 bases not matched to a gene. CDR3 DNA sequence: TGTGCCAGCAGTTGGCGACTTATCGGGGACAGTTCGGATATCTTACCTGGGGCCAACGTCCTGACTTTC. Protein product: CASSWRLIGDSSDILPGANVLTF.

The CDR3 protein is CASSPGTSGGWDTQYF. The CDR3 nucleotides are TGTGCCAGCAGCCCCGGGACTAGCGGGGGGTGGGATACGCAGTATTTT. V is TRBV7-2 and J is TRBJ2-3; 15 nucleotides align to TRBD2. This CDR3 has 16 amino acids. J was trimmed by 6 bases and V by 5 bases; bases with no gene match: 6. Germline-derived CDR1 and CDR2 are SGHTA and FQGNSA. Filled out from reference TRBV7-2 and TRBJ2-3, the complete variable domain reads GAGVSQSPSNKVTEKGKDVELRCDPISGHTALYWYRQSLGQGLEFLIYFQGNSAPDKSGLPSDRFSAERTGGSVSTLTIQRTQQEDSAVYLCASSPGTSGGWDTQYFGPGTRLTVL.

The chain is built from TRBV7-6 and TRBJ2-1; the D gene could be TRBD1 or TRBD2 (5 bases each). The CDR3 is 14 residues long. Germline loops: CDR1 SGHVS, CDR2 FNYEAQ. The germline V and J ends were trimmed by 5 bases and 8 bases, with 16 bases remaining between them. CDR3 in DNA: TGTGCCAGCAGCCCCCGGTGGGGACCCGATGAGCAGTTCTTC. Amino acids: CASSPRWGPDEQFF.

This rearrangement joins TRBV27 to TRBJ2-3; 8 bases agree with TRBD2. Germline V gene sequence: CDR1 MNHEY, CDR2 SMNVEV (reference sequence). The trim removed 2 bases at V and 3 bases at J, leaving 19 bases unmatched. The CDR3 is made up of 20 amino acids. The CDR3 protein is CASSLAKVWRGANPTDTQYF. CDR3 DNA sequence: TGTGCCAGCAGTTTAGCAAAGGTGTGGCGGGGGGCCAACCCGACAGATACGCAGTATTTT.

The chain carries TRBV12-3 or TRBV12-4 and TRBJ2-7; a possible D gene is TRBD1 (6 bases). The CDR3 spans 14 residues. V gave up 3 bases and J gave up 7 bases, with 16 bases separating them. CDR3 bases: TGTGCCAGCAGTTTGGGACATCCTTCTAAGGAGCAGTACTTC. Protein product: CASSLGHPSKEQYF.

This clonotype came up many times. J is TRBJ2-5 and V is TRBV5-6, with unresolved D. This CDR3 has 13 residues. Trimming shortened V by 4 bases and J by 3 bases, and 10 bases separated the two germline ends. Germline CDR1 reads SGHDT; CDR2 reads YYEEEE. Here the CDR3 DNA reads TGTGCCAGCAGCCCGGACGGAGAAGAGACCCAGTACTTC. Translated, it gives CASSPDGEETQYF.